This paragraph reports one T cell receptor (beta chain). The specificity of this receptor is unknown. It has no much larger one-base neighbor in the sample; base qualities were not kept. Patients with a history of autoimmune disease or receiving systemic immunosuppression were excluded from the trial. In every dose cohort, peripheral blood was drawn for TCR sequencing at baseline, cycle 4 day 1, and cycle 7 day 1. Samples were obtained from an open-label, multicenter, first-in-human phase I dose-escalation trial of ivuxolimab. Adults with locally advanced or metastatic melanoma, renal cell carcinoma, hepatocellular carcinoma or head and neck squamous cell carcinoma were enrolled in the trial. CD4+ and CD8+ T cells were sorted separately from peripheral blood before TCR sequencing. These data are taken from a study of OX40 agonist ivuxolimab in advanced cancers. Regarding the study in general: The costimulatory receptor OX40 (CD134) was targeted by ivuxolimab, a fully human IgG2 agonistic monoclonal antibody. Intravenous ivuxolimab was administered to patients every 2 weeks at six dose levels: 0.01, 0.1, 0.3, 1.5, 3 and 10 mg/kg. Of the 52 patients in dose escalation, about 20 had hepatocellular carcinoma, roughly 15 had melanoma, 9 had renal cell carcinoma and 9 had head and neck cancer. In the dose-escalation cohort, approximately 82% of patients were male, and the mean age was roughly 60 years with a range of roughly 23 to 79. Patients were allowed to have had prior anti-PD-1, anti-PD-L1 or anti-CTLA-4 therapy, and 40% of the dose-escalation patients had been treated with checkpoint inhibitors. Partial responses were achieved by three dose-escalation patients, of whom one had hepatocellular carcinoma and two had cutaneous melanoma. The purpose of peripheral TCRbeta sequencing was to test whether ivuxolimab changed TCR sequence diversity and led to clonal T-cell expansion. The paper reports the monotherapy dose-escalation portion (N of about 52 patients) of the phase I ivuxolimab trial. The investigation overall reported the following: Clonal expansion of both CD4+ and CD8+ blood T cells was observed from baseline to week 6 at doses 0.1 to 3.0 mg/kg. Low levels of normalized T-cell clonal expansion were also seen in some patients who did not respond. In the 0.1-3.0 mg/kg groups, partial responders had among the lowest normalized peripheral clonal expansion, particularly in CD8+ T cells. After ivuxolimab, more expanded clones were found on average in CD8+ T cells than in CD4+ T cells. Which antigens the clonally expanded peripheral T cells were specific for was not determined.

For sequencing of the TCRbeta CDR3 region, genomic DNA was extracted from the sorted cells. The immunoSEQ Assay was used for sequencing of TCRbeta CDR3 regions. TCRdb stores this immuneACCESS table with in-frame sequences only. Part of the clones is absent; in the studies checked, under half of the shortfall reflects unresolved V genes, and no reason is known for the rest. For this sample there are roughly 53,000 clones; less than 90% appear just once. The top ten constitute roughly 54% of the sample. The CDR3 holds 13 amino acids from the cysteine to the phenylalanine. Only the CDR3 portion is preserved as DNA: 39 bases, with reading frame beginning at the first base. The germline V gene (reference sequence) yields LNHDA for CDR1 and SQIVND for CDR2. V drops 6 bases and J drops 7 bases, leaving 15 bases in between.

This receptor was taken from an adult with an advanced solid tumor such as melanoma, head and neck, liver or kidney cancer. Sequenced material: CD4+ or CD8+ T cells sorted from blood, taken in a trial of the OX40 agonist ivuxolimab. The chain is made from TRBV19 and TRBJ1-2; TRBD1 is a possible D gene, resting on 5 matching bases. The CDR3 amino acid sequence is: CASSNPGRGGYTF. The sequence in DNA is TGTGCCAGTAGCAACCCAGGGAGAGGTGGCTACACCTTC.